These T cell receptor beta chains were read from a single sample in a study of metastatic and nonmetastatic thyroid tumors. TCRdb re-called the PCR reads via MiXCR. The repertoire holds some 55,000 clones, approximately 20% seen once, with 3.5% to 5% in the top ten. The sequenced sample was blood. The receptors originated from a female donor with papillary thyroid cancer or a benign thyroid nodule (not recorded which). Some clones in this sample may be carry-over from other donors' samples. Both conserved end residues are part of each CDR3. A D gene is named only where the DNA matches it firmly. Clone size is not always given. Where it is, it says once, few, many or a class for expanded clones.

>TRBJ2-7|many|TRBV6-5|.
CASSYNGPYEQYF
TGTGCCAGCAGTTACAACGGCCCCTACGAGCAGTACTTC
>TRBJ1-1|.|TRBV3-1|TRBD1
CASSQSGTGGNTEGFF
TGTGCCAGCAGCCAGTCGGGGACAGGGGGGAACACTGAAGGTTTCTTT
>TRBJ2-2|many|TRBV28|TRBD1
CASSFSGQGLVGELFF
TGTGCCAGCAGTTTCTCCGGACAGGGTTTGGTCGGGGAGCTGTTTTTT
>TRBJ2-7|many|TRBV10-2|TRBD1
CASSHGDRADEQYF
TGCGCCAGCAGCCACGGGGACAGGGCGGACGAGCAGTACTTC
>TRBJ1-6|few|TRBV30|.
CAWSPGGWSPLHF
TGTGCCTGGTCGCCGGGGGGTTGGTCACCCCTCCACTTT
>TRBJ2-3|many|TRBV6-1|TRBD2
CASSQSTSGRDTQYF
TGTGCCAGCTCCCAATCTACTAGCGGGAGGGATACGCAGTATTTT
>TRBJ2-1|.|TRBV7-3|.
CASNSSLAGGDEQFF
TGTGCCAGCAACTCAAGCCTAGCTGGAGGCGATGAGCAGTTCTTC
>TRBJ1-5|many|TRBV24-1|.
CATSETRASPNQPQHF
TGTGCCACCAGCGAAACGCGGGCCTCACCAAATCAGCCCCAGCATTTT
>TRBJ1-6|.|TRBV5-1|.
CTSSLGGWLGNSPLHF
TGCACCAGCAGCTTAGGGGGTTGGTTGGGAAATTCACCCCTCCACTTT
>TRBJ2-6|many|TRBV28|.
CASSLSQVPNVLTF
TGTGCCAGCAGCCTATCACAGGTCCCCAACGTCCTGACTTTC
>TRBJ1-1|once|TRBV20-1|.
CSARDLAGQNTEAFF
TGCAGTGCTAGAGATCTGGCAGGCCAAAACACTGAAGCTTTCTTT
>TRBJ1-1|many|TRBV2|.
CASGSGGMNTEAFF
TGTGCCAGCGGGAGTGGGGGGATGAACACTGAAGCTTTCTTT
>TRBJ2-2|many|TRBV20-1|TRBD1
CSASRRGQQTGELFF
TGCAGTGCTAGTCGTAGGGGGCAACAAACCGGGGAGCTGTTTTTT
>TRBJ2-5|.|TRBV7-8|TRBD2
CASGRAGGQETQYF
TGTGCCAGCGGGAGAGCGGGAGGACAAGAGACCCAGTACTTC
>TRBJ2-2|.|TRBV7-3|.
CARSLGLSNTGDLFF
TGTGCCAGGAGCTTAGGACTCTCGAACACCGGGGACCTGTTTTTT
>TRBJ2-1|many|TRBV6-2/TRBV6-3|TRBD2
CASNRLAGGYNEQFF
TGTGCCAGCAACCGACTAGCGGGAGGATACAATGAGCAGTTCTTC
>TRBJ2-2|.|TRBV6-1|TRBD1
CASRRDRLTGELFF
TGTGCCAGCAGGCGGGACAGGTTGACCGGGGAGCTGTTTTTT
>TRBJ2-3|many|TRBV27|.
CASSFVNADTQYF
TGTGCCAGCAGTTTTGTTAACGCAGATACGCAGTATTTT
>TRBJ2-2|few|TRBV11-2|.
CASSSLSGVTGELLF
TGTGCCAGCAGCTCGCTATCGGGAGTCACCGGGGAGCTGCTTTTT
>TRBJ1-6|many|TRBV7-2|TRBD1
CASSLTGKDSPLHF
TGTGCCAGCAGCTTGACAGGGAAGGATTCACCCCTCCACTTT
>TRBJ1-6|many|TRBV11-2|.
CASSLRTINNSPLHF
TGTGCCAGCAGCTTAAGAACAATTAATAATTCACCCCTCCACTTT
>TRBJ1-1|many|TRBV20-1|TRBD1
CSASRTGSNTEAFF
TGCAGTGCTAGTAGGACAGGGTCAAACACTGAAGCTTTCTTT
>TRBJ2-3|many|TRBV4-1|.
CASSQIRDSSTDTQYF
TGCGCCAGCAGCCAAATTCGGGACTCGAGCACAGATACGCAGTATTTT
>TRBJ2-5|many|TRBV10-2|.
CASTVNSGQETQYF
TGCGCCAGCACCGTGAATAGCGGACAAGAGACCCAGTACTTC
>TRBJ2-5|many|TRBV28|TRBD1
CASSPGDRETQYF
TGTGCCAGCAGTCCAGGGGACAGAGAGACCCAGTACTTC
>TRBJ1-3|many|TRBV20-1|TRBD1
CSARSGQGIGNTIYF
TGCAGTGCTAGATCGGGACAGGGGATTGGAAACACCATATATTTT
>TRBJ2-3|many|TRBV7-2|.
CASSLFYSGGPSTDTQYF
TGTGCCAGCAGCTTATTCTATTCGGGGGGCCCTAGCACAGATACGCAGTATTTT
>TRBJ2-2|.|TRBV6-2/TRBV6-3|TRBD1
CASIQSGQAFTGELFF
TGTGCCAGCATTCAAAGCGGACAGGCCTTCACCGGGGAGCTGTTTTTT
>TRBJ1-5|few|TRBV6-2/TRBV6-3|.
CASSYTENQPQHF
TGTGCCAGCAGTTACACGGAGAATCAGCCCCAGCATTTT
>TRBJ1-2|many|TRBV15|.
CATSGGYYGYTF
TGTGCCACCAGCGGGGGTTACTACGGCTACACCTTC
>TRBJ2-1|.|TRBV28|TRBD2
CASILGLASGNEQFF
TGTGCCAGCATCCTGGGACTAGCATCTGGGAATGAGCAGTTCTTC
>TRBJ2-7|few|TRBV29-1|.
CSVGHGSYEQYF
TGCAGCGTTGGTCATGGGTCCTACGAGCAGTACTTC
>TRBJ1-4|.|TRBV4-1|.
CASSQYQTDEKLFF
TGCGCCAGCAGCCAATATCAGACTGATGAAAAACTGTTTTTT
>TRBJ1-1|many|TRBV12-3/TRBV12-4|.
CASSSATVEAFF
TGTGCCAGCAGTTCAGCGACAGTTGAAGCTTTCTTT
>TRBJ2-7|.|TRBV30|.
CAWLLDNSYEQYF
TGTGCCTGGCTACTCGACAATTCCTACGAGCAGTACTTC
>TRBJ1-6|few|TRBV15|TRBD1
CATSRDVGAGGSPLHF
TGTGCCACCAGCAGAGATGTAGGGGCAGGGGGGTCACCCCTCCACTTT
>TRBJ2-2|many|TRBV9|.
CASSVVTDSLNTGELFF
TGTGCCAGCAGCGTAGTGACCGACAGCTTGAACACCGGGGAGCTGTTTTTT
>TRBJ2-7|many|TRBV6-1|.
CASSLRGTSYEQYF
TGTGCCAGCAGTTTACGCGGGACGTCCTACGAGCAGTACTTC
>TRBJ2-7|.|TRBV3-1|.
CASSFTESSYDQYF
TGTGCCAGCAGCTTTACAGAGAGCTCCTACGATCAGTACTTC
>TRBJ2-3|once|TRBV7-8|.
CASSTAATDTQYF
TGTGCCAGCAGCACGGCCGCTACAGATACGCAGTATTTT
>TRBJ2-6|many|TRBV19|.
CATAPPESGANVLTF
TGTGCCACCGCCCCCCCCGAGTCTGGGGCCAACGTCCTGACTTTC